This entry lists 20 T cell receptor beta chains sequenced from one sample in a study of shared clonotypes between healthy human individuals. Sequenced by immunoSEQ multiplex PCR; TCRdb stores in-frame clones only, minus some. The table includes about 120,000 clones, around 73% detected once. Material: memory CD8+ T cells sorted from blood. As to subset: CD45RO+ cells pooled with CCR7-negative TemRA cells. These receptor sequences come from a woman aged 30 to 39 in good health.

The rearrangement links TRBV6-5 to TRBJ1-1, with 11 bases matching TRBD1. J was trimmed by 0 bases and V by 5 bases; bases with no gene match: 2. The CDR3 spans 15 residues. The germline CDR1 and CDR2 sequences are MNHEY and SVGAGI. The CDR3 here is CASSRDRGMNTEAFF. CDR3 DNA sequence: TGTGCCAGCAGTCGGGACAGGGGGATGAACACTGAAGCTTTCTTT.

The chain has TRBV19 and TRBJ1-5, with D maybe TRBD1 (5 bases). The germline CDR1 and CDR2 sequences are LNHDA and SQIVND (reference sequence). This CDR3 contains 16 residues. Trimming took 4 bases from V and 2 from J, leaving 15 bases between them. The CDR3 DNA reads TGTGCCAGTAGTACGACAGTCACCTCGGGCAATCAGCCCCAGCATTTT. Translation gives CASSTTVTSGNQPQHF.

The rearrangement links TRBV11-2 to TRBJ2-7; D may be TRBD1 (5 bases). The CDR3 loop spans 17 amino acids. The germline V gene encodes CDR1 SGHAT and CDR2 FQNNGV. V lost 5 bases, J lost 4 bases, and 24 bases lay in between. CDR3 DNA: TGTGCCAGCAGCATCGCTACAGGATATGGCCCAACGTACGAGCAGTACTTC. It encodes CASSIATGYGPTYEQYF. Supplemented by reference TRBV11-2 and TRBJ2-7, the full variable domain reads EAGVAQSPRYKIIEKRQSVAFWCNPISGHATLYWYQQILGQGPKLLIQFQNNGVVDDSQLPKDRFSAERLKGVDSTLKIQPAKLEDSAVYLCASSIATGYGPTYEQYFGPGTRLTVT.

This clone was observed many times. The chain joins TRBV25-1 to TRBJ2-7; 7 nucleotides match TRBD1. V shed 3 bases and J 3 bases; nucleotides not matched to a gene: 11. Germline CDR1 MGHDK, CDR2 SYGVNS. CDR3 length: 16 amino acids. The CDR3 is CASSDVQTGQRYEQYF. DNA of the CDR3: TGTGCCAGCAGTGACGTCCAGACAGGGCAGCGCTACGAGCAGTACTTC.

The genes are TRBV29-1 and TRBJ2-1; D might be TRBD2 (6 bases). The CDR3 totals 13 residues. Germline V CDR1 and CDR2: SQVTM, ANQGSEA. V lost 8 bases to trimming and J lost 6 bases, with 17 bases between them. CDR3 in amino acids: CSFILALFNEQFF. The DNA for the CDR3 is TGCAGCTTCATACTAGCACTTTTCAATGAGCAGTTCTTC.

V gene TRBV29-1 combines with J gene TRBJ2-1; 15 nucleotides line up with TRBD2. The germline V gene encodes CDR1 SQVTM and CDR2 ANQGSEA. The CDR3 contains 17 residues. V lost 7 bases, J lost 2 bases, and 9 bases stayed unmatched. The CDR3 reads CSARGLAGGGTYNEQFF. The CDR3 DNA reads TGCAGCGCCAGGGGACTAGCGGGGGGCGGAACCTACAATGAGCAGTTCTTC.

This clone was counted a few times. V usage is TRBV9 and J usage is TRBJ2-5; no reliable D call. The germline gives CDR1 SGDLS, CDR2 YYNGEE. Trimming left V 0 bases short and J 4 bases short, with 10 bases between. This CDR3 region has 14 residues. As DNA, the CDR3 is TGTGCCAGCAGCGTAGAGATAGGAGCAGAGACCCAGTACTTC. It yields the protein CASSVEIGAETQYF.

This chain uses TRBV19 with TRBJ2-7; D is possibly TRBD1 or TRBD2 (5 bases each). Trimming took 8 bases from V and 5 from J, leaving 19 bases between them. Per the germline V gene, CDR1 is LNHDA and CDR2 is SQIVND (reference sequence). CDR3 length equals 14 residues. The CDR3 loop reads CASGTSFGINEQYF. In DNA form, the CDR3 reads TGTGCCAGTGGGACCTCCTTCGGGATTAACGAGCAGTACTTC.

Regarding this clone: A read error may produce the germline difference seen at one junction end. V gene TRBV9 combines with J gene TRBJ1-1; unclear D gene. CDR3 length: 9 amino acids. CDR1 is SGDLS, CDR2 YYNGEE, per germline. The CDR3 coding sequence is TGTGCCAGCAGCGTCGGTTCCGGTTTT. It encodes CASSVGSGF.

This clone was seen more than once but under ten times. This chain links TRBV4-1 with TRBJ1-2; TRBD1 matches at 8 bases. There are 15 residues in the CDR3. Unmatched junction bases numbered 3, after V lost 0 bases and J lost 3 bases. CDR1 is MGHRA, CDR2 YSYEKL, per germline. This chain's CDR3 is CASSQETGGYYGYTF. In nucleotides, the CDR3 is TGCGCCAGCAGCCAAGAAACAGGGGGTTACTATGGCTACACCTTC.

V and J are TRBV14 and TRBJ2-7; TRBD1 is a possible D gene (5 bases). Germline loops: CDR1 SGHDN, CDR2 FVKESK. Trimming took 0 bases from V and 1 from J, leaving 13 bases between them. CDR3 length: 16 amino acids. The CDR3 bases are TGTGCCAGCAGCCAAGACTGGGGCGCCTCTTCCTACGAGCAGTACTTC. It yields the protein CASSQDWGASSYEQYF.

The chain uses TRBV6-1 and TRBJ2-2, with D perhaps TRBD2 (5 bases). Germline CDR1 is MNHNS and CDR2 is SASEGT. This CDR3 spans 15 amino acids. V gave up 2 bases and J gave up 6 bases, with 13 bases separating them. The CDR3 sequence: CASSEQSLVPGELFF. The CDR3 DNA reads TGTGCCAGCAGTGAACAATCACTAGTGCCCGGGGAGCTGTTTTTT.

This rearrangement joins TRBV25-1 to TRBJ2-5, with 7 bases that match TRBD1. V was pared by 2 bases and J by 3 bases, with 12 bases of the junction left unmatched. Per germline, CDR1 MGHDK and CDR2 SYGVNS. The CDR3 covers 17 residues. CDR3 nucleotides: TGTGCCAGCAGTGAACACAGACCGGACAGGTTGGAAGAGACCCAGTACTTC. It specifies CASSEHRPDRLEETQYF.

J is TRBJ1-2 and V is TRBV6-5; D is perhaps TRBD1 (6 bases). Trimming left V 2 bases short and J 3 bases short, with 13 bases between. Germline-derived CDR1 and CDR2 are MNHEY and SVGAGI. This CDR3 is built from 15 residues. CDR3 sequence: CASSYKGGSDYGYTF. The CDR3 DNA is TGTGCCAGCAGTTACAAGGGGGGCTCCGACTATGGCTACACCTTC.

The rearrangement joins TRBV7-8 to TRBJ2-7, with TRBD1 identical over 9 bases. This CDR3 is 18 amino acids long. Germline V CDR1 and CDR2: SGHVS, FQNEAQ. The V segment lost 5 bases and the J segment 3 bases; nucleotides outside the gene matches: 17. The CDR3 DNA sequence: TGTGCCAGCAGCCAGGGGACAGGGCTCCAGCTGGGGGACTACGAGCAGTACTTC. Translation gives CASSQGTGLQLGDYEQYF. The full variable domain, completed using reference TRBV7-8 and TRBJ2-7, is GAGVSQSPRYKVAKRGQDVALRCDPISGHVSLFWYQQALGQGPEFLTYFQNEAQLDKSGLPSDRFFAERPEGSVSTLKIQRTQQEDSAVYLCASSQGTGLQLGDYEQYFGPGTRLTVT.

The rearrangement joins TRBV10-2 to TRBJ2-7, with 9 bases aligning to TRBD2. Germline lookup yields CDR1 WSHSY and CDR2 SAAADI. The ends lost 0 bases at V and 4 bases at J; junction bases unmatched: 1. CDR3 length: 14 amino acids. CDR3 sequence reads: CASSESSGSYEQYF. DNA of the CDR3: TGCGCCAGCAGTGAGTCTAGCGGGAGTTACGAGCAGTACTTC.

Of note for this clone: Other nucleotide sequences in the sample specify the same CDR3. The rearrangement joins TRBV7-2 to TRBJ2-3; D is unresolved. This CDR3 spans 12 amino acids. Germline loops: CDR1 SGHTA, CDR2 FQGNSA. The V end was cut by 4 bases, the J end by 2 bases, with 4 bases between. The CDR3 bases are TGTGCCAGCAGCTCCTACACAGATACGCAGTATTTT. Translating it yields CASSSYTDTQYF.

This clone has only one observation. V gene TRBV14 combines with J gene TRBJ2-1, with TRBD2 as a possible D gene (5 bases). CDR3 length: 15 amino acids. CDR1 is SGHDN, CDR2 FVKESK, per germline. Trimming took 2 bases from V and 0 from J, leaving 8 bases between them. CDR3 region: CASSQRTGSYNEQFF. DNA for the CDR3: TGTGCCAGCAGCCAACGGACTGGCTCCTACAATGAGCAGTTCTTC.

The chain employs TRBV7-8 and TRBJ2-7; no clear D. Trimming took 7 bases from V and 2 from J, leaving 12 bases between them. Looked up from germline, CDR1 is SGHVS and CDR2 is FQNEAQ. This CDR3 spans 13 amino acids. CDR3 in amino acids: CASIGHDPYEQYF. CDR3 nucleotides: TGTGCCAGCATCGGGCACGACCCCTACGAGCAGTACTTC.

This chain joins TRBV5-1 and TRBJ1-3; D may be TRBD1 (6 bases). CDR3 length: 17 amino acids. The ends were cut back, 2 bases at V and 0 bases at J, with 15 bases in the middle. Germline V gene data show CDR1 as SGHRS and CDR2 as YFSETQ. CDR3 DNA: TGCGCCAGCAGCTTAACGGGGGGGCTCGGCTCTGGAAACACCATATATTTT. It yields the protein CASSLTGGLGSGNTIYF.